The clone carrying this TCR beta chain has ten or more counts. Its specificity is unknown. V was clipped by 1 base and J by 0 bases, with 4 bases between them. Germline loops: CDR1 MNHNS, CDR2 SASEGT. This CDR3 spans 14 amino acids. This sample is drawn from a study of early T cells in non-severe SARS-CoV-2 infection. Background on the study: The authors sequenced bulk RNA from unsorted whole blood, leaving chains unpaired.

Unique molecular identifier tags were affixed to discrete cDNA molecules. TCRdb called the 5' RACE reads again in MiXCR, with one record for every CDR3 protein. The top ten clones hold roughly 1.3% of a sample with around 67,000 distinct CDR3 sequences, roughly an eighth of them seen once. Study-wide results and limits: VDJdb-based annotation leaned toward anti-spike CD8 responses and missed private and CD4 specificities.

The chain recombines TRBV6-1 with TRBJ1-5, with D uncertain. The clonotype originates from an adult who was a healthcare worker with PCR-confirmed SARS-CoV-2 infection or an uninfected control (not recorded which). The material sequenced was whole blood. The CDR3 loop is CASSEVSSNQPQHF. The CDR3 nucleotides read TGTGCCAGCAGTGAAGTTAGTAGCAATCAGCCCCAGCATTTT.